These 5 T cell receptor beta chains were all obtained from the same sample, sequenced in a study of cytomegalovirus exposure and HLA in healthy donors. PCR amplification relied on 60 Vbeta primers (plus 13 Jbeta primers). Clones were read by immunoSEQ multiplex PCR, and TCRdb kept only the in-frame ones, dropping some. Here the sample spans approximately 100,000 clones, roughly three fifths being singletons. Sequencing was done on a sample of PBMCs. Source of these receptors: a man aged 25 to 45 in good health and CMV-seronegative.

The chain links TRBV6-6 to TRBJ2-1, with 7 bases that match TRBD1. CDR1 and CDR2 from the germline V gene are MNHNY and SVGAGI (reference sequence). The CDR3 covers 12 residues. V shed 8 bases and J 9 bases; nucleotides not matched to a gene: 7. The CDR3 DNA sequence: TGTGCCAGCTCGACAGGGATGGGTGAGCAGTTCTTC. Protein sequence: CASSTGMGEQFF.

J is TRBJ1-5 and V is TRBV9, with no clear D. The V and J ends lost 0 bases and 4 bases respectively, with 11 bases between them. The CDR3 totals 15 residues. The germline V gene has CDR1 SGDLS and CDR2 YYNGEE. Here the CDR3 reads CASSVDERRNQPQHF. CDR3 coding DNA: TGTGCCAGCAGCGTAGATGAGCGGAGAAATCAGCCCCAGCATTTT.

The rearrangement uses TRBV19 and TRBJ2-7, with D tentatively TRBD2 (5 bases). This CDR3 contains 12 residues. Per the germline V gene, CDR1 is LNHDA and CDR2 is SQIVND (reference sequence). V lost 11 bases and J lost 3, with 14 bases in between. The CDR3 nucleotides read TGTGCCTCTCAAGGACGGGACTACGAGCAGTACTTC. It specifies CASQGRDYEQYF.

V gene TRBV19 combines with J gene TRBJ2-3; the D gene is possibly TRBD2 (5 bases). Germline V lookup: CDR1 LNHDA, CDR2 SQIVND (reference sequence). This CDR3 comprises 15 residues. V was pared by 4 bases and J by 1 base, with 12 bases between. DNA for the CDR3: TGTGCCAGTAGTACGGACTCGCGCGGCACAGATACGCAGTATTTT. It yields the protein CASSTDSRGTDTQYF.

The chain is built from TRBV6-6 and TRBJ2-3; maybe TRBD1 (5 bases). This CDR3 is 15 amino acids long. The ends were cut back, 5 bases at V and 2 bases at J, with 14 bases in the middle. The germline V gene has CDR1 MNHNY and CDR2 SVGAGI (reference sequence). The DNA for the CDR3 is TGTGCCAGCAGTACGGGCGACAGACACACAGATACGCAGTATTTT. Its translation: CASSTGDRHTDTQYF.